The 21 T cell receptor beta chains below come from one sample, sequenced in a study of T-cell reconstitution after alpha-beta-depleted transplantation in children (dated by TCRdb to 2016 to 2018). Libraries were prepared through PCR. This sample was sequenced with an Illumina HiSeq 2500. TCR libraries were prepared with molecular barcoding, using unique molecular identifiers to normalize TCRbeta repertoire quantification. The public reads were quality trimmed at Q25 with fastp and then assembled into clones with MiXCR by TCRdb, keeping productive beta chains. Identical CDR3 protein sequences are pooled into one entry, listed with their most common genes and DNA. Within this sample are 550,000 to 600,000 distinct CDR3 sequences, with roughly 24% of them counted one time only. The ten largest clones add up to roughly 14% of the sample. Sample treatment or condition, as interpreted from the label and publication: allogeneic hematopoietic cell transplantation with graft depleted of TCRalphabeta T cells and CD19 B cells.

This specimen consisted of PBMCs, mostly from graft donor cells, obtained 360 days after TCRalphabeta/CD19-depleted stem cell transplant. The source of these receptors is a boy under three years old who had a stem cell transplant for acute myeloid leukemia, so the T cells may come from the graft donor.

The CDR3: CASSLEGSRLAGVTGELFF. For the CDR3, the DNA is TGTGCCAGCAGCTTAGAAGGGAGTCGGCTAGCGGGGGTCACCGGGGAGCTGTTTTTT. This chain links TRBV11-2 with TRBJ2-2; 10 nucleotides line up with TRBD2. V was clipped by 0 bases and J by 4 bases; unmatched bases: 11. From germline, CDR1 is SGHAT and CDR2 FQNNGV. This CDR3 is built from 19 residues.

Many counts were recorded for this clonotype. The CDR3 spells CSARDRGKNEQYV. In nucleotides, the CDR3 is TGCAGTGCTAGGGACAGGGGAAAAAACGAGCAGTACGTC. The chain carries TRBV20-1 and TRBJ2-7; 9 nucleotides line up with TRBD1. CDR1 DFQATT and CDR2 SNEGSKA come from the germline V gene (reference sequence). This CDR3 is built from 13 residues. Trimming cost V 3 bases and J 5 bases; bases outside gene matches: 5.

This clonotype was counted between two and nine times. The chain employs TRBV5-1 and TRBJ2-5; D is possibly TRBD2 (5 bases). CDR1 is SGHRS and CDR2 is YFSETQ in the germline V gene. This CDR3 contains 14 residues. The V and J ends lost 1 base and 5 bases respectively, with 12 bases between them. CDR3 nucleotide sequence: TGCGCCAGCAGCTTGAGGAGGAGTCAGGAGACCCAGTACTTC. Protein product: CASSLRRSQETQYF.

This rearrangement joins TRBV5-1 to TRBJ1-2, with D possibly being TRBD1 (5 bases). V was cut by 0 bases and J by 6 bases, with 12 bases left in between. CDR3 size: 14 residues. Germline V gene sequence: CDR1 SGHRS, CDR2 YFSETQ. In DNA, the CDR3 is TGCGCCAGCAGCTTGGCCGTCGGGGCGGATGGCTACACCTTC. Amino acids: CASSLAVGADGYTF.

The chain couples TRBV12-3 or TRBV12-4 to TRBJ2-1; 9 bases are a match to TRBD2. The CDR3 length is 17 residues. The ends lost 3 bases at V and 0 bases at J; junction bases unmatched: 6. The CDR3 nucleotides are TGTGCCAGCAGTTTCCTGATTAGCGGGGGCTCCTACAATGAGCAGTTCTTC. As protein: CASSFLISGGSYNEQFF.

This sequence joins TRBV5-1 and TRBJ2-5; the D gene is possibly TRBD1 (6 bases). The V end lost 7 bases, the J end lost 2 bases, and 12 bases lay between the germline ends. CDR1 is SGHRS, CDR2 YFSETQ, per germline. CDR3 length equals 13 residues. In DNA form, the CDR3 reads TGCGCCAGCGCTAGACAGGTACAAGAGACCCAGTACTTC. It encodes CASARQVQETQYF.

This clonotype was seen repeatedly, ten times or more. The CDR3 reads CATSDPQGRGNTEAFF. CDR3 in DNA: TGTGCCACCAGTGATCCACAGGGGCGCGGGAACACTGAAGCTTTCTTT. The genes are TRBV24-1 and TRBJ1-1; the match to TRBD1 covers 7 bases. The CDR3 length is 16 residues. V was pared by 3 bases and J by 1 base, with 7 bases of the junction left unmatched. Germline V gene lookup returns CDR1 KGHDR and CDR2 SFDVKD.

Ten or more counts support this clonotype. The chain joins TRBV20-1 to TRBJ2-7, with TRBD1 matching over 7 bases. CDR3 length: 12 residues. V lost 6 bases and J lost 0; bases outside the gene matches: 2. Germline loops: CDR1 DFQATT, CDR2 SNEGSKA (reference sequence). The CDR3 loop reads CSARQGSYEQYV. The CDR3 DNA is TGCAGTGCGAGACAGGGCTCCTACGAGCAGTACGTC.

The gene calls are TRBV4-3 and TRBJ2-3, with D tentatively TRBD1 or TRBD2 (5 bases each). The CDR3 has 13 amino acids. CDR1 is LGHNA and CDR2 is YSLEER in the germline V gene. Trimming stripped 1 base from V and 5 bases from J, with 7 bases between. The chain's CDR3 is CASSQARGDTQYF. CDR3 DNA sequence: TGCGCCAGCAGCCAAGCGAGGGGAGATACGCAGTATTTT.

This clonotype was seen repeatedly, ten times or more. This chain joins TRBV12-3 or TRBV12-4 and TRBJ1-2, with unresolved D. V lost 2 bases and J 5 bases, leaving 9 bases between the germline ends. The CDR3 is 13 residues long. The CDR3 DNA reads as TGTGCCAGCAGTTTAAACCCGGGTTATGGCTACACCTTC. Translation: CASSLNPGYGYTF.

As DNA, the CDR3 is TGTGCCAGCTCTTCCAAAATCCGGGCAGGGGGGCTTGATACGCAGTATTTT. Translation: CASSSKIRAGGLDTQYF. The rearrangement links TRBV18 to TRBJ2-3; possibly TRBD1 for D (7 bases). Trimming pared 6 bases from V and 6 bases from J, leaving 25 bases between. This CDR3 region has 17 residues. The germline gives CDR1 KGHSH, CDR2 LQKENI. Based on the CDR3 plus reference TRBV18 and TRBJ2-3, the full variable domain is NAGVMQNPRHLVRRRGQEARLRCSPMKGHSHVYWYRQLPEEGLKFMVYLQKENIIDESGMPKERFSAEFPKEGPSILRIQQVVRGDSAAYFCASSSKIRAGGLDTQYFGPGTRLTVL.

The chain uses TRBV28 and TRBJ1-1; TRBD1 is a possible D gene (6 bases). Germline CDR1 reads MDHEN; CDR2 reads SYDVKM. Deletions cut 10 bases from V and 5 bases from J, with 11 bases between. The CDR3 contains 11 residues. The CDR3 DNA follows: TGTGCCACCACAGGGCTAACTGAAGCTTTCTTT. The encoded protein is CATTGLTEAFF.

The rearrangement links TRBV3-1 to TRBJ2-1; D is ambiguous. V shed 2 bases and J shed 8 bases, with 10 bases lying between them. CDR3 length: 13 amino acids. Germline V lookup: CDR1 LGHDT, CDR2 YNNKEL (reference sequence). The DNA of the CDR3 is TGTGCCAGCAGCCAACGAGTAGTGTATGAGCAGTTCTTC. This translates into CASSQRVVYEQFF.

This clonotype was observed a few times. The chain links TRBV20-1 to TRBJ2-4; TRBD2 agrees at 8 bases. CDR3 length: 17 amino acids. Unmatched junction bases numbered 14, after V lost 5 bases and J lost 2 bases. Germline V gene lookup returns CDR1 DFQATT and CDR2 SNEGSKA (reference sequence). In DNA form, the CDR3 reads TGCAGTGCTGAGGGGGAGCGGGGGATCCCTCCCAAAAACATTCAGTACTTC. The encoded protein is CSAEGERGIPPKNIQYF.

This clonotype was seen a handful of times. V is TRBV4-3 and J is TRBJ2-7; D perhaps matches TRBD1 (6 bases). Trimming left V 4 bases short and J 1 base short, with 14 bases between. The CDR3 has 15 residues. The germline V gene has CDR1 LGHNA and CDR2 YSLEER. CDR3 sequence reads: CASSLNRDPSYEQYF. CDR3 bases: TGCGCCAGCAGCCTGAACAGGGATCCGTCCTACGAGCAGTACTTC.

At least ten counts were recorded for this clonotype. The genes are TRBV20-1 and TRBJ2-5; TRBD1 agrees at 7 bases. V trimming: 1 base; J trimming: 2 bases; junction bases outside the gene matches: 1. This CDR3 is built from 13 residues. In germline, CDR1 is DFQATT, CDR2 SNEGSKA (reference sequence). CDR3 in DNA: TGCAGTGCTAGAGCGGGACAGCAAGAGACCCAGTACTTC. Its protein is CSARAGQQETQYF.

This clonotype occurred many times. The chain joins TRBV7-2 to TRBJ2-3; possible D gene TRBD2, 5 bases. CDR3 size: 15 residues. CDR1 is SGHTA, CDR2 FQGNSA, per germline. V was shortened by 1 base and J by 2 bases, with 10 bases between the two germline ends. DNA for the CDR3: TGTGCCAGCAGCTTAGTTGTTAGCGCCACAGATACGCAGTATTTT. Encoded protein: CASSLVVSATDTQYF. Together with reference TRBV7-2 and TRBJ2-3, the CDR3 gives the full variable domain: GAGVSQSPSNKVTEKGKDVELRCDPISGHTALYWYRQSLGQGLEFLIYFQGNSAPDKSGLPSDRFSAERTGGSVSTLTIQRTQQEDSAVYLCASSLVVSATDTQYFGPGTRLTVL.

The chain recombines TRBV12-3 or TRBV12-4 with TRBJ2-5; 11 bases align to TRBD2. Germline trimming cut 2 bases from V and 2 bases from J; bases unmatched to any gene: 10. The CDR3 covers 18 residues. The DNA of the CDR3 is TGTGCCAGCAGTTTAAGGTGGGCGGGACTAGCGGTTCAAGAGACCCAGTACTTC. Translation: CASSLRWAGLAVQETQYF.

J is TRBJ2-2 and V is TRBV27; D may be TRBD1 (5 bases). Trimming removed 4 bases at V and 5 bases at J, with 11 bases between. CDR3 size: 14 residues. CDR1 is MNHEY, CDR2 SMNVEV, per germline (reference sequence). The CDR3 here is CASSSDSRTGELFF. The CDR3 DNA reads as TGTGCCAGCAGTTCTGACAGCCGGACCGGGGAGCTGTTTTTT.

A few counts support this clonotype. This sequence joins TRBV6-1 and TRBJ1-1, with TRBD1 matching 11 bases. Germline V CDR1 and CDR2: MNHNS, SASEGT. The CDR3 consists of 17 residues. The V segment lost 3 bases and the J segment 2 bases; nucleotides outside the gene matches: 8. CDR3 in amino acids: CASSDTDRGQLNTEAFF. CDR3 DNA sequence: TGTGCCAGCAGTGACACGGACAGGGGGCAGCTTAACACTGAAGCTTTCTTT.

This clonotype came up many times. The CDR3 region is CASSFSGYEQYV. The CDR3 DNA is TGTGCCAGCAGCTTTAGTGGATACGAGCAGTACGTC. This rearrangement joins TRBV11-2 to TRBJ2-7; D is unclear. CDR3 length equals 12 residues. V was clipped by 3 bases and J by 4 bases, with 7 bases between them. Germline V gives CDR1 SGHAT, CDR2 FQNNGV.